The clone carrying this TCR beta chain appeared many times. Its antigen remains unknown. Genomic DNA provided the template from which TCR beta VDJ and CDR3 profiles were obtained. TCRdb used MiXCR to reprocess the reads, holding one entry per CDR3 protein. The data show around 160,000 distinct CDR3 sequences, around half seen once. Patients picked for sequencing had shown CD8+CD57+ cell expansion detected by flow cytometry. The sample comes from a study of CD8+CD57+ T cells in acquired aplastic anemia. In the study overall: Sorted CD4+ plus CD8+ cells gave DNA averaging around 3.2 ug. General study results and limits: About 29 CD8+ CDR3 sequences occurred in both the patients and the controls.

The V end was cut by 6 bases, the J end by 8 bases, with 26 bases between. Germline CDR1 is MNHEY and CDR2 is SVGAGI. This CDR3 comprises 17 residues. Sequencing was performed on sorted CD4+, CD8+, or CD8+CD57+ T cells (not recorded which) from PBMCs. The chain joins TRBV6-5 to TRBJ1-5; TRBD1 is a possible D gene (6 bases). The origin of this receptor is a human donor with aplastic anemia. The CDR3 DNA follows: TGTGCCAGCAGCCCCACCGACCATTCAGGGGTAGTGAAGCCCCAGCATTTT. It encodes CASSPTDHSGVVKPQHF.